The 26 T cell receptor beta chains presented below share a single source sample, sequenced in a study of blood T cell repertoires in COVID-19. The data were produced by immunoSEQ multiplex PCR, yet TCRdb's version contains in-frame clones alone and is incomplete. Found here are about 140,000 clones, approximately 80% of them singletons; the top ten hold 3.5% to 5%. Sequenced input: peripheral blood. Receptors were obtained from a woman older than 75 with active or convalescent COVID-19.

The CDR3 DNA sequence: TGTGCCAGCAGCCAGGTTGGAGGGCGTGATGAAAAACTGTTTTTT. Translated: CASSQVGGRDEKLFF. This sequence joins TRBV3-1 (or the pseudogene TRBV3-2) and TRBJ1-4; unclear D gene. Looked up from germline, CDR1 is LGHDT and CDR2 is YNNKEL (reference sequence). The V and J ends lost 3 bases and 6 bases respectively, with 14 bases between them. The CDR3 extends over 15 amino acids.

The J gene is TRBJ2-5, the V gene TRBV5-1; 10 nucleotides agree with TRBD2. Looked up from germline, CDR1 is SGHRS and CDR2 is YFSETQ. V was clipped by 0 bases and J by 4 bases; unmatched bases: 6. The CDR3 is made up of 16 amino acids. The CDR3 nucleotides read TGCGCCAGCAGCTTGGGTCTAGCGGGGGCTGGAGAGACCCAGTACTTC. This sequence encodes CASSLGLAGAGETQYF. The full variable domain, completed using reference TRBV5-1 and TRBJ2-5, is KAGVTQTPRYLIKTRGQQVTLSCSPISGHRSVSWYQQTPGQGLQFLFEYFSETQRNKGNFPGRFSGRQFSNSRSEMNVSTLELGDSALYLCASSLGLAGAGETQYFGPGTRLLVL.

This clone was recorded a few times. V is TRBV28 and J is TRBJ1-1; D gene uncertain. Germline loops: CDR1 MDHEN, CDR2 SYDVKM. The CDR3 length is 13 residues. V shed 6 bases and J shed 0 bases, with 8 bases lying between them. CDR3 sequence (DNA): TGTGCCAGCAGCCCCGAGATGAACACTGAAGCTTTCTTT. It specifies CASSPEMNTEAFF.

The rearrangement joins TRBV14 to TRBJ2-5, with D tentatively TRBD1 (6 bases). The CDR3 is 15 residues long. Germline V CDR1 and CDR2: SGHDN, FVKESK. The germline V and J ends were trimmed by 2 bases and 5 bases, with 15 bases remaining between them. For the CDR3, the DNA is TGTGCCAGCAGCCAAATGGGGGCCGGTTGGGAGACCCAGTACTTC. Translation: CASSQMGAGWETQYF.

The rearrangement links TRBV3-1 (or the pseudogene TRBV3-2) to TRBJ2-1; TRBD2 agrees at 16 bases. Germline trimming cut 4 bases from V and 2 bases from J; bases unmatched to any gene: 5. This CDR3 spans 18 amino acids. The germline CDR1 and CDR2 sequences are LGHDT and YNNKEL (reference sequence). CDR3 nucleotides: TGTGCCAGCAGCCTGGGACTAGCGGGGGGGATAACCTACAATGAGCAGTTCTTC. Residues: CASSLGLAGGITYNEQFF.

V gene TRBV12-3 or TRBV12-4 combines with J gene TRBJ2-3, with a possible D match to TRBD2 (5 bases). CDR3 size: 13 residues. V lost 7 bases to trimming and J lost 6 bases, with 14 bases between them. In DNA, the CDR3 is TGTGCCAGCACCCTAGGCCCGGGGGATACGCAGTATTTT. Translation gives CASTLGPGDTQYF.

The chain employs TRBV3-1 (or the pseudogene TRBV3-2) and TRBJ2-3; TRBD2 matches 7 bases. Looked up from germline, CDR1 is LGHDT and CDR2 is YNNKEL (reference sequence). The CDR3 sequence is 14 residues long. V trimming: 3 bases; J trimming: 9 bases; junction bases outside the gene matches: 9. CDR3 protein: CASSQYGGGRTQYF. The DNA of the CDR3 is TGTGCCAGCAGCCAGTACGGGGGAGGGCGGACGCAGTATTTT.

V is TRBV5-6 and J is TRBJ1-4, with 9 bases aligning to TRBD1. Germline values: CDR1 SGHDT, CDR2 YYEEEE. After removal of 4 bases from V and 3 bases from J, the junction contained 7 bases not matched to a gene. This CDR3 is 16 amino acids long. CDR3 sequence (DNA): TGTGCCAGCAGCCAAAACAGGGGGCTTTCTAATGAAAAACTGTTTTTT. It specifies CASSQNRGLSNEKLFF. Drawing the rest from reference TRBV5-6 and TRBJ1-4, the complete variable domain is DAGVTQSPTHLIKTRGQQVTLRCSPKSGHDTVSWYQQALGQGPQFIFQYYEEEERQRGNFPDRFSGHQFPNYSSELNVNALLLGDSALYLCASSQNRGLSNEKLFFGSGTQLSVL.

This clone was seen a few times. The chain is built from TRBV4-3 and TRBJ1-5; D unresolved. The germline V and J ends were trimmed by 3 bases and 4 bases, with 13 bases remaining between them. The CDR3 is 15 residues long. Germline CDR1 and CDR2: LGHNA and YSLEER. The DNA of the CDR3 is TGCGCCAGCAGCCAGGATGCGGGTGAAAATCAGCCCCAGCATTTT. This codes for CASSQDAGENQPQHF.

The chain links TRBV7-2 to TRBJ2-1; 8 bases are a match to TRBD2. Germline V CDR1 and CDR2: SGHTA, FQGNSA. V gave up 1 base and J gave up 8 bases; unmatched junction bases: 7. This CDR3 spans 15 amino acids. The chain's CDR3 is CASSLVGLAAHEQFF. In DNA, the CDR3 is TGTGCCAGCAGCTTAGTAGGACTAGCTGCCCATGAGCAGTTCTTC. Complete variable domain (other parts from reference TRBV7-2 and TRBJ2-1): GAGVSQSPSNKVTEKGKDVELRCDPISGHTALYWYRQSLGQGLEFLIYFQGNSAPDKSGLPSDRFSAERTGGSVSTLTIQRTQQEDSAVYLCASSLVGLAAHEQFFGPGTRLTVL.

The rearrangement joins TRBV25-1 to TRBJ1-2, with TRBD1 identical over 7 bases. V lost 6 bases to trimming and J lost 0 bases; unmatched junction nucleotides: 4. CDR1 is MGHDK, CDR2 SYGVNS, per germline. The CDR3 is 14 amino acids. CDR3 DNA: TGTGCCAGCAGCGACAGGGTAGCTAACTATGGCTACACCTTC. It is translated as CASSDRVANYGYTF.

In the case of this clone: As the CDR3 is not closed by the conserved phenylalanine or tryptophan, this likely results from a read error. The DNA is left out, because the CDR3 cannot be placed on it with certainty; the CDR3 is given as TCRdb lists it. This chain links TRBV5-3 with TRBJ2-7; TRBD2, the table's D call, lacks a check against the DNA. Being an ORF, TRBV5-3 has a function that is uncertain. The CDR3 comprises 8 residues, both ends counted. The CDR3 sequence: CARSFVSL.

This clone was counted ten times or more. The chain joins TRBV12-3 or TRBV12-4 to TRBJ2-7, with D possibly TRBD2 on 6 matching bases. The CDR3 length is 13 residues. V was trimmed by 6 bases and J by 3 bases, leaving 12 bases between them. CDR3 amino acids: CASSPGVGYEQYF. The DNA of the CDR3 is TGTGCCAGCAGCCCGGGGGTGGGCTACGAGCAGTACTTC.

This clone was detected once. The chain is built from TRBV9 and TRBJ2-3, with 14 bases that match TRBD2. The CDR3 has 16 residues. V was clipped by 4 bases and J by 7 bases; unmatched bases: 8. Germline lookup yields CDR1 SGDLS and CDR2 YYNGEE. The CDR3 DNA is TGTGCCAGCAGCACCGGGACTAGCGGGGGCCAGAATACGCAGTATTTT. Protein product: CASSTGTSGGQNTQYF.

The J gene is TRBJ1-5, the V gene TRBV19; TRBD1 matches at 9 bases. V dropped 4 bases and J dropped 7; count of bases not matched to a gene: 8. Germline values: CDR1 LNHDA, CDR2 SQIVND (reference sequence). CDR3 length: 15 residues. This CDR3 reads CASSTVQGAAQPQHF. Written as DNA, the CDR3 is TGTGCCAGTAGTACGGTACAGGGGGCGGCGCAGCCCCAGCATTTT.

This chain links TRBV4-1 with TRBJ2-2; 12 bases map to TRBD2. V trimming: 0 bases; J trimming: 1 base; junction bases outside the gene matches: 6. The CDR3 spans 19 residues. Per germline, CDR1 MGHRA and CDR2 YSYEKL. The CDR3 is CASSQEDPSGGVNTGELFF. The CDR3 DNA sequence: TGCGCCAGCAGCCAAGAAGACCCTAGCGGGGGGGTGAACACCGGGGAGCTGTTTTTT.

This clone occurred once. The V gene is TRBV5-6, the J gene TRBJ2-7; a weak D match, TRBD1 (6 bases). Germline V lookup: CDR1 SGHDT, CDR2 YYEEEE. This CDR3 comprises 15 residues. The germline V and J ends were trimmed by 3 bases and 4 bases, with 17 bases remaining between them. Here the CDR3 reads CASSYDLDSSYEQYF. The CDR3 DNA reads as TGTGCCAGCAGCTACGACCTGGACAGTTCTTACGAGCAGTACTTC. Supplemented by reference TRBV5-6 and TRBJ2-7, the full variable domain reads DAGVTQSPTHLIKTRGQQVTLRCSPKSGHDTVSWYQQALGQGPQFIFQYYEEEERQRGNFPDRFSGHQFPNYSSELNVNALLLGDSALYLCASSYDLDSSYEQYFGPGTRLTVT.

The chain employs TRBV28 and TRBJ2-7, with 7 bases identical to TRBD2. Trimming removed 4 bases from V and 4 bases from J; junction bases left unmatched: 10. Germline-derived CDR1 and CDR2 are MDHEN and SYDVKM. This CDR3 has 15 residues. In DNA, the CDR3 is TGTGCCAGCAGTTCAATGGGGGGGGTTGGGTACGAGCAGTACTTC. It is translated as CASSSMGGVGYEQYF.

The CDR3 DNA is TGTGCCAGCAGCTTAGTAACGGGGTGGGATACGCAGTATTTT. Its protein product is CASSLVTGWDTQYF. The rearrangement joins TRBV7-2 to TRBJ2-3; D is possibly TRBD2 (5 bases). Deletions cut 1 base from V and 6 bases from J, with 11 bases between. Germline V lookup: CDR1 SGHTA, CDR2 FQGNSA. The CDR3 runs 14 residues.

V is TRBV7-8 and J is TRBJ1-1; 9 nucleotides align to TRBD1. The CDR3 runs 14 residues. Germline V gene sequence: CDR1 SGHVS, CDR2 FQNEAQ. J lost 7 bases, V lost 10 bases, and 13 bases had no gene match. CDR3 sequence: CAIGKDRGVGEAFF. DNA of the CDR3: TGTGCCATCGGAAAGGACAGGGGAGTAGGTGAAGCTTTCTTT.

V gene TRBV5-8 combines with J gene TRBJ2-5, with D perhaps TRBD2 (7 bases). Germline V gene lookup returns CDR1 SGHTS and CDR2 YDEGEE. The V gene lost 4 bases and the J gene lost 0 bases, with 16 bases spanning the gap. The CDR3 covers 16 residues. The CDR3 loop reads CASSPGTLAYQETQYF. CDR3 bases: TGTGCCAGCAGCCCGGGGACACTAGCGTACCAAGAGACCCAGTACTTC.

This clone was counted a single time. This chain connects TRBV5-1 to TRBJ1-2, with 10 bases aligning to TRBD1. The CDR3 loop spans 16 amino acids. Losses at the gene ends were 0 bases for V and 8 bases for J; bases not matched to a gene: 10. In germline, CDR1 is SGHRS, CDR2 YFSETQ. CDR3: CASSLDSWGTGDGYTF. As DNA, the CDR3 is TGCGCCAGCAGCTTGGACTCTTGGGGGACAGGGGACGGCTACACCTTC.

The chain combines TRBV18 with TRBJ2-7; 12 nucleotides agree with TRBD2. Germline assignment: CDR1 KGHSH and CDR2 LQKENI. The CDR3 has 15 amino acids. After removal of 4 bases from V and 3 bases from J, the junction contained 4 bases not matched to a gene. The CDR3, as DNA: TGTGCCAGCTCACAACAGGGACTAGCGGGCTACGAGCAGTACTTC. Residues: CASSQQGLAGYEQYF.

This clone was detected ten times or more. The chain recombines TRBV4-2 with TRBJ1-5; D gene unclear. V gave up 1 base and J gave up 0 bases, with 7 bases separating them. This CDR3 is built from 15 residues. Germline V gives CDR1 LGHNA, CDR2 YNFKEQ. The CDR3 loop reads CASSQVALSNQPQHF. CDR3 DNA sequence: TGTGCCAGCAGCCAAGTGGCCCTTAGCAATCAGCCCCAGCATTTT.

CDR3 loop: CASSLSFFRGPYNSPLHF. CDR3 DNA sequence: TGTGCCAGCAGTTTATCTTTTTTCAGGGGTCCCTATAATTCACCCCTCCACTTT. This rearrangement joins TRBV27 to TRBJ1-6; tentatively, D is TRBD1 (6 bases). In germline, CDR1 is MNHEY, CDR2 SMNVEV (reference sequence). This CDR3 has 18 residues. V lost 0 bases to trimming and J lost 2 bases, with 14 bases between them.

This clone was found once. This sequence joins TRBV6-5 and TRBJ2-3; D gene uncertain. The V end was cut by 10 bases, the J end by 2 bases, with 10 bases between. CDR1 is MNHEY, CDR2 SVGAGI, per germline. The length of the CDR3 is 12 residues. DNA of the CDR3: TGTGCCACCCTGCCTACCACAGATACGCAGTATTTT. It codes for CATLPTTDTQYF.